The sequence of this T cell receptor beta chain was determined in a study of blood T cell repertoires in COVID-19. Study as a whole: From T cells, B-cell-depleted T cells, or PBMCs came the material, which was cDNA or gDNA.

Only in-frame clones appear in the TCRdb table, and some are missing; sequencing was by immunoSEQ multiplex PCR. The table has 150,000 to 200,000 clones, 88% seen once; the top ten hold 5% to 6.5%. V was pared by 5 bases and J by 6 bases, with 4 bases of the junction left unmatched. The germline CDR1 and CDR2 sequences are SNHLY and FYNNEI. The CDR3 is made up of 16 amino acids. The V gene is TRBV2, the J gene TRBJ2-2, with TRBD2 matching over 15 bases. The TCR comes from a man aged 40-55 years with active or convalescent COVID-19. The sample comprised peripheral blood. CDR3 nucleotide sequence: TGTGCCAGCAGTTGGACTAGCGGGAGGGTGTCCGGGGAGCTGTTTTTT. It translates to CASSWTSGRVSGELFF. Looking up the rest from reference TRBV2 and TRBJ2-2 gives the full variable domain: EPEVTQTPSHQVTQMGQEVILRCVPISNHLYFYWYRQILGQKVEFLVSFYNNEISEKSEIFDDQFSVERPDGSNFTLKIRSTKLEDSAMYFCASSWTSGRVSGELFFGEGSRLTVL.